What follows describes a single TCR beta chain. What it binds is unknown. Produced via immunoSEQ multiplex PCR; TCRdb's table is partial and in-frame only. The sample yields 40,000 to 55,000 clones, about 91% seen once. The source of the sample is a study of a mutant IDH1 vaccine in newly diagnosed glioma. Study at large: Each patient was administered eight vaccinations, scheduled in weeks 1, 3, 5, 7, 11, 15, 19 and 23. Patients were started on vaccination 4-6 weeks after radiotherapy alone, or with temozolomide cycles. Former treatment meant radiotherapy, temozolomide, or both; the majority had gotten both.

Time point denoted: week 11, during vaccination. Every vaccine dose comprised 300 ug of mutant IDH1 20-mer peptide plus topical imiquimod. Study-wide results and limits: Induction of immune responses by the vaccine occurred in approximately 92% of patients.

The germline gives CDR1 SGDLS, CDR2 YYNGEE. The V and J ends lost 6 bases and 2 bases respectively, with 12 bases between them. CDR3 size: 15 residues. The source was PBMCs, collected from a glioma patient whose treatment included an IDH1 peptide vaccine. The rearrangement joins TRBV9 to TRBJ2-6; perhaps TRBD1 as D (6 bases). This sequence originates from a man aged 50 to 60 with glioma. The CDR3 DNA follows: TGTGCCAGCAACCAACAGGGAGCTGGGGCCAACGTCCTGACTTTC. Protein product: CASNQQGAGANVLTF.